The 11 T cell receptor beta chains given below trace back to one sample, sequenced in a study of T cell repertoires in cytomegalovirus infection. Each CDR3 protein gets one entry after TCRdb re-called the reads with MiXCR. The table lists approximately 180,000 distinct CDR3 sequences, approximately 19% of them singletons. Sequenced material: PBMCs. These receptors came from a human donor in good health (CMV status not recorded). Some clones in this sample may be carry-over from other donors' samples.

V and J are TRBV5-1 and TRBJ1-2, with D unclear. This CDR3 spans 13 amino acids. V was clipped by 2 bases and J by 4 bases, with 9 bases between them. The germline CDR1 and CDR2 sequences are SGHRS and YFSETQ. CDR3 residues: CASSFGPSYGYTF. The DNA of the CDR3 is TGCGCCAGCAGCTTTGGACCCAGCTATGGCTACACCTTC.

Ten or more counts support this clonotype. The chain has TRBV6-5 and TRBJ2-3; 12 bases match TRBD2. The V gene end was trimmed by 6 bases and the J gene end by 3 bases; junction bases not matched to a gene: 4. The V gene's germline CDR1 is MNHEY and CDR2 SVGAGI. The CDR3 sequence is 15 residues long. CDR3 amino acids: CASRHGLAGTDTQYF. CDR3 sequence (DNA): TGTGCCAGCAGGCACGGACTAGCGGGGACAGATACGCAGTATTTT.

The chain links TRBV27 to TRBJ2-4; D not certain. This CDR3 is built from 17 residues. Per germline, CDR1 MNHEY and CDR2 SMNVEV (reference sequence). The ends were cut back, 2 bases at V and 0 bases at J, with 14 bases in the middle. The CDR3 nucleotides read TGTGCCAGCAGTTTAAGTCCCCAACTTGGAGCCAAAAACATTCAGTACTTC. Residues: CASSLSPQLGAKNIQYF.

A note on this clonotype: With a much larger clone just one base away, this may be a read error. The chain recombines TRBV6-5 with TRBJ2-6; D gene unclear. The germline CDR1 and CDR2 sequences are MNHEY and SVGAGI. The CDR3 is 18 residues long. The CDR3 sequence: CASSYSIGGTSRANVLTF. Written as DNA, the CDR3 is TGTGCCAGCAGTTACTCGATAGGCGGCACCTCTAGGGCCAACGTCCTGACTTTC.

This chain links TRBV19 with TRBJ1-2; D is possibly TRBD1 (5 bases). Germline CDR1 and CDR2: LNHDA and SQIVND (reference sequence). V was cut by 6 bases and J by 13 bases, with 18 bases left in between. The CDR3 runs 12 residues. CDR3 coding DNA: TGTGCCAGTAGCACCCCCGGGGGAGCTCTCACCTTC. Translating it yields CASSTPGGALTF.

CDR3 region: CASSLLGQEYYEQYF. For the CDR3, the DNA is TGTGCCAGCAGCTTACTGGGACAGGAATACTACGAGCAGTACTTC. The chain has TRBV7-2 and TRBJ2-7, with TRBD1 identical over 8 bases. This CDR3 is built from 15 residues. The V gene's germline CDR1 is SGHTA and CDR2 FQGNSA. V was pared by 2 bases and J by 3 bases, with 6 bases of the junction left unmatched.

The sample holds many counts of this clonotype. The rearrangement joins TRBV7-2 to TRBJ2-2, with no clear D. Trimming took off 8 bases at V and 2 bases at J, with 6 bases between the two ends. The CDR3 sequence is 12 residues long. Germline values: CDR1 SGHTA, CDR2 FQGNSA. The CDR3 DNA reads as TGTGCCAGCGGCCCTAACACCGGGGAGCTGTTTTTT. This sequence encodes CASGPNTGELFF. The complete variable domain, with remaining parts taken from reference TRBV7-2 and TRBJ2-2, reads GAGVSQSPSNKVTEKGKDVELRCDPISGHTALYWYRQSLGQGLEFLIYFQGNSAPDKSGLPSDRFSAERTGGSVSTLTIQRTQQEDSAVYLCASGPNTGELFFGEGSRLTVL.

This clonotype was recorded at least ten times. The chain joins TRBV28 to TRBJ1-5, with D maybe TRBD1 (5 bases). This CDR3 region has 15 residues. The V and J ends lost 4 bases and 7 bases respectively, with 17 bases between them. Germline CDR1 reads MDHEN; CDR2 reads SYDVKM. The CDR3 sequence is CASSSWGGDGQPQHF. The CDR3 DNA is TGTGCCAGCAGTTCCTGGGGGGGAGACGGGCAGCCCCAGCATTTT.

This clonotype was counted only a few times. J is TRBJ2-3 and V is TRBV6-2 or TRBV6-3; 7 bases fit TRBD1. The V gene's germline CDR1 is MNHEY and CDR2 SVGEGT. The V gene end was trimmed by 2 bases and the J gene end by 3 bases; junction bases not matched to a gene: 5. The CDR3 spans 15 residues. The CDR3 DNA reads TGTGCCAGCAGTTACACGGGGACAGCTACAGATACGCAGTATTTT. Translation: CASSYTGTATDTQYF.

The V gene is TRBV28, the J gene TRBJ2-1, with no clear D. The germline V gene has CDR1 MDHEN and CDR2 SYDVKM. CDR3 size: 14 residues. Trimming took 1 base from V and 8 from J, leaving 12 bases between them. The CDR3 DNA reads TGTGCCAGCAGTTTATTCGAGACGGTCTATGAGCAGTTCTTC. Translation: CASSLFETVYEQFF.

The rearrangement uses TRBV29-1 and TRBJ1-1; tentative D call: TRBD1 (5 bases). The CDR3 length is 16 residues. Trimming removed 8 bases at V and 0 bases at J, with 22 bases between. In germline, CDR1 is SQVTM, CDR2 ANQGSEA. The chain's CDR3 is CSLIGGFSFMNTEAFF. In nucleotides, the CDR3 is TGCAGCTTGATCGGGGGGTTCTCTTTCATGAACACTGAAGCTTTCTTT.